This TCR beta chain was sequenced during a study of tumor and adjacent non-tumor tissue in lung cancer. General study results and limits: In normal lung, the top 100 clones were significantly more dominant than in tumor.

The germline gives CDR1 SQVTM, CDR2 ANQGSEA. CDR3 length equals 14 residues. TCRbeta libraries were built with three rounds of nested PCR, modified from ARM-PCR. Using its own MiXCR run on the multiplex PCR reads, TCRdb lists one record per CDR3 protein. This table holds tens of thousands of distinct CDR3 sequences, about three quarters found once. The table lists this clonotype with a count of one. Its antigen is unknown. No cell sorting was done before RNA was extracted from the tissue. The chain couples TRBV29-1 to TRBJ2-5; D uncertain. The TCR sequence derives from a man aged 55 to 69 with non-small cell lung cancer. The sequenced sample consisted of lung tumor tissue. CDR3 sequence: CWASHSYRQETQYF. In DNA form, the CDR3 reads TGCTGGGCCTCACACAGCTACCGCCAAGAGACCCAGTACTTC.